A single sample is the source of the 14 T cell receptor beta chains below, sequenced in a study of blood T cell repertoires in COVID-19. TCRdb's table, derived via immunoSEQ multiplex PCR, lists solely in-frame clones and lacks some. The repertoire holds about 430,000 clones, with 70% to 90% as singletons. Source material: peripheral blood. The receptors shown here come from a man between 18 and 35 years old with COVID-19, enrolled during active disease.

The V gene is TRBV24-1, the J gene TRBJ2-1; possibly TRBD2 for D (5 bases). Trimming stripped 5 bases from V and 0 bases from J, with 10 bases between. The CDR3 sequence is 15 residues long. Germline loops: CDR1 KGHDR, CDR2 SFDVKD. The CDR3 DNA reads TGTGCCACCAGTGGAAGGGAGAGCTCCTACAATGAGCAGTTCTTC. Protein product: CATSGRESSYNEQFF.

The chain uses TRBV11-1 and TRBJ1-1, with D possibly being TRBD1 (6 bases). Germline V gene sequence: CDR1 SGHAT, CDR2 FQDESV (reference sequence). Trimming shortened V by 1 base and J by 4 bases, and 10 bases separated the two germline ends. The CDR3 is 14 amino acids. The CDR3 coding sequence is TGTGCCAGCAGCTTAGGCAGGGGCGGCACTGAAGCTTTCTTT. Residues: CASSLGRGGTEAFF. The full variable domain, with the rest looked up from reference TRBV11-1 and TRBJ1-1, is EAEVAQSPRYKITEKSQAVAFWCDPISGHATLYWYRQILGQGPELLVQFQDESVVDDSQLPKDRFSAERLKGVDSTLKIQPAELGDSAMYLCASSLGRGGTEAFFGQGTRLTVV.

This chain joins TRBV6-5 and TRBJ1-1; D not resolved. The CDR3 loop spans 12 amino acids. From germline, CDR1 is MNHEY and CDR2 SVGAGI. Trimming stripped 6 bases from V and 0 bases from J, with 5 bases between. CDR3 sequence reads: CASRLMNTEAFF. The CDR3 nucleotides read TGTGCCAGCAGACTTATGAACACTGAAGCTTTCTTT.

This chain links TRBV7-9 with TRBJ2-3, with D tentatively TRBD1 (6 bases). Germline V gives CDR1 SEHNR, CDR2 FQNEAQ (reference sequence). The CDR3 runs 12 residues. Trimming left V 5 bases short and J 9 bases short, with 12 bases between. Here the CDR3 reads CASSPGAGTQYF. The CDR3, as DNA: TGTGCCAGCAGCCCAGGGGCTGGCACGCAGTATTTT.

The V and J genes are TRBV7-9 and TRBJ1-2; D gene uncertain. This CDR3 has 10 amino acids. Trimming shortened V by 11 bases and J by 6 bases, and 10 bases separated the two germline ends. Germline loops: CDR1 SEHNR, CDR2 FQNEAQ (reference sequence). DNA of the CDR3: TGTGCCGCATGGCTGGATGGCTACACCTTC. This translates into CAAWLDGYTF.

The chain carries TRBV6-5 and TRBJ1-5, with a possible D match to TRBD1 (6 bases). Germline values: CDR1 MNHEY, CDR2 SVGAGI. V lost 5 bases and J 5 bases, leaving 16 bases between the germline ends. The CDR3 is 15 residues long. The CDR3 here is CASSLLPGDDQPQHF. The CDR3 nucleotides read TGTGCCAGCAGTCTCTTGCCAGGGGATGATCAGCCCCAGCATTTT.

The V gene is TRBV5-1, the J gene TRBJ1-6, with 10 bases aligning to TRBD1. The trim removed 4 bases at V and 9 bases at J, leaving 10 bases unmatched. The CDR3 totals 16 residues. Germline V gene data show CDR1 as SGHRS and CDR2 as YFSETQ. The CDR3 DNA reads as TGCGCCAGCAGCGGTACCGGGACAGGGGAGGGTTCACCCCTCCACTTT. It codes for CASSGTGTGEGSPLHF.

This chain connects TRBV5-6 to TRBJ1-1, with a possible D match to TRBD1 (6 bases). Germline V CDR1 and CDR2: SGHDT, YYEEEE. Trimming took off 0 bases at V and 5 bases at J, with 17 bases between the two ends. The CDR3 consists of 16 residues. The CDR3 is CASSLEVVRGFTEAFF. The CDR3 region has the DNA TGTGCCAGCAGCTTGGAGGTGGTTAGGGGGTTTACTGAAGCTTTCTTT. The complete variable domain, with remaining parts taken from reference TRBV5-6 and TRBJ1-1, reads DAGVTQSPTHLIKTRGQQVTLRCSPKSGHDTVSWYQQALGQGPQFIFQYYEEEERQRGNFPDRFSGHQFPNYSSELNVNALLLGDSALYLCASSLEVVRGFTEAFFGQGTRLTVV.

This clone was detected only a few times. The same CDR3 arises from other DNA sequences in this sample as well. This chain connects TRBV6-1 to TRBJ1-1; D not certain. CDR1 is MNHNS and CDR2 is SASEGT in the germline V gene. The CDR3 has 14 amino acids. V gave up 2 bases and J gave up 0 bases, with 7 bases separating them. CDR3 sequence (DNA): TGTGCCAGCAGTGAACCAGGCTTGAACACTGAAGCTTTCTTT. Protein: CASSEPGLNTEAFF.

Turning to this clone: Additional DNA sequences in this sample encode the identical CDR3. The rearrangement links TRBV7-9 to TRBJ2-1; 9 positions agree with TRBD1. This CDR3 region has 15 residues. Germline V lookup: CDR1 SEHNR, CDR2 FQNEAQ (reference sequence). Trimming removed 1 base from V and 3 bases from J; junction bases left unmatched: 1. CDR3 nucleotide sequence: TGTGCCAGCAGCTTAGGACAGGGGGGCTACAATGAGCAGTTCTTC. Its translation: CASSLGQGGYNEQFF.

This chain connects TRBV11-3 to TRBJ2-7; D is possibly TRBD2 (6 bases). This CDR3 spans 12 amino acids. Germline loops: CDR1 SGHNT, CDR2 YENEEA. The V end was cut by 4 bases, the J end by 6 bases, with 10 bases between. The DNA of the CDR3 is TGTGCCAGCAGCTCGACTAGATCCGAGCAGTACTTC. Translation: CASSSTRSEQYF.

The chain joins TRBV12-3 or TRBV12-4 to TRBJ1-1; D gene uncertain. The germline V and J ends were trimmed by 5 bases and 0 bases, with 4 bases remaining between them. This CDR3 has 12 residues. The DNA for the CDR3 is TGTGCCAGCAGTCCCATGAACACTGAAGCTTTCTTT. Translated: CASSPMNTEAFF.

CDR3 amino acids: CASRPRVNTEAFF. CDR3 sequence (DNA): TGTGCCAGCAGGCCGAGGGTGAACACTGAAGCTTTCTTT. This sequence joins TRBV6-5 and TRBJ1-1; D gene unclear. The CDR3 is 13 residues long. The ends were cut back, 6 bases at V and 0 bases at J, with 8 bases in the middle. CDR1 is MNHEY, CDR2 SVGAGI, per germline.

This chain joins TRBV6-5 and TRBJ1-2; D possibly corresponds to TRBD1 (5 bases). This CDR3 has 12 residues. V was clipped by 9 bases and J by 3 bases, with 11 bases between them. The germline gives CDR1 MNHEY, CDR2 SVGAGI. The CDR3 DNA reads as TGTGCCAGTCGTCGGGGGGACTATGGCTACACCTTC. Protein sequence: CASRRGDYGYTF.